Shown below are 17 T cell receptor beta chains from a single sample sequenced in a study of T cell responses to AZD1222 COVID-19 vaccine. Profiled with immunoSEQ multiplex PCR; TCRdb holds only in-frame clones, not every one. This table has tens of thousands of clones, approximately 91% appearing once. The specimen was peripheral blood, collected 28 days after the second AZD1222 dose. Every receptor here comes from an adult who received the AZD1222 COVID-19 vaccine.

The chain carries TRBV6-2 or TRBV6-3 and TRBJ1-2; D unresolved. Germline V gives CDR1 MNHEY, CDR2 SVGEGT. The CDR3 spans 15 residues. Trimming shortened V by 0 bases and J by 2 bases, and 10 bases separated the two germline ends. The CDR3 reads CASSYSSVVNYGYTF. CDR3 bases: TGTGCCAGCAGTTACTCGAGTGTGGTAAACTATGGCTACACCTTC.

The chain joins TRBV7-9 to TRBJ1-1; no firm D call. The length of the CDR3 is 10 residues. Germline V gives CDR1 SEHNR, CDR2 FQNEAQ (reference sequence). V was cut by 5 bases and J by 10 bases, with 8 bases left in between. The CDR3 DNA is TGTGCCAGCAGCACCCGGGGAGCTTTCTTT. Protein product: CASSTRGAFF.

The rearrangement uses TRBV5-8 and TRBJ1-4, with 10 bases matching TRBD1. V dropped 4 bases and J dropped 10; count of bases not matched to a gene: 10. Germline values: CDR1 SGHTS, CDR2 YDEGEE. The CDR3 runs to 15 residues. The CDR3 DNA reads TGTGCCAGCAGCGACCTCCCCGGGACAGGGGTAAAACTGTTTTTT. This gives the protein CASSDLPGTGVKLFF.

The rearrangement uses TRBV3-1 (or the pseudogene TRBV3-2) and TRBJ1-5, with TRBD1 as a possible D gene (5 bases). The length of the CDR3 is 12 residues. With 8 bases removed from V and 6 bases from J, the gap between germline ends came to 11 bases. CDR1 is LGHDT, CDR2 YNNKEL, per germline (reference sequence). This CDR3 reads CASGSGGQPQHF. CDR3 DNA sequence: TGTGCCAGCGGGAGTGGGGGTCAGCCCCAGCATTTT.

The chain combines TRBV30 with TRBJ1-5; D remains unclear. The CDR3 is made up of 15 amino acids. CDR1 and CDR2 (germline): GTSNPN, SVGIG (reference sequence). Between the trimmed V and J ends, which lost 1 base and 4 bases, there was a span of 14 bases. The CDR3 coding sequence is TGTGCCTGGAGTGAGGACCGACATGCTAATCAGCCCCAGCATTTT. This codes for CAWSEDRHANQPQHF. The entire variable domain, with the rest obtained from reference TRBV30 and TRBJ1-5, is as follows: SQTIHQWPATLVQPVGSPLSLECTVEGTSNPNLYWYRQAAGRGLQLLFYSVGIGQISSEVPQNLSASRPQDRQFILSSKKLLLSDSGFYLCAWSEDRHANQPQHFGDGTRLSIL.

The chain uses TRBV19 and TRBJ2-5; D possibly corresponds to TRBD1 (7 bases). Germline loops: CDR1 LNHDA, CDR2 SQIVND (reference sequence). CDR3 length: 17 residues. V lost 1 base and J lost 4, with 19 bases in between. Written as DNA, the CDR3 is TGTGCCAGTAGTATAGGCCTTAACAGGGGAGCGGGAGAGACCCAGTACTTC. This translates into CASSIGLNRGAGETQYF.

The table lists this clone with a count of one. The chain links TRBV7-9 to TRBJ2-5, with 8 positions matching TRBD2. V lost 5 bases to trimming and J lost 5 bases; unmatched junction nucleotides: 13. The CDR3 runs 16 residues. CDR1 SEHNR and CDR2 FQNEAQ come from the germline V gene (reference sequence). CDR3 nucleotide sequence: TGTGCCAGCAGCCGGCGGGGGGTTGGCACGGCGGAGACCCAGTACTTC. Translation gives CASSRRGVGTAETQYF.

The rearrangement uses TRBV29-1 and TRBJ1-1; D perhaps matches TRBD1 (6 bases). V shed 7 bases and J shed 4 bases, with 19 bases lying between them. Germline V CDR1 and CDR2: SQVTM, ANQGSEA. The CDR3 has 14 residues. DNA of the CDR3: TGCAGCGCGGACAGACCGCATCAGGGCACTGAAGCTTTCTTT. Translation: CSADRPHQGTEAFF.

V and J are TRBV30 and TRBJ2-7; D is unresolved. V dropped 0 bases and J dropped 3 bases, with 12 bases sitting between them. CDR3 size: 14 residues. Germline lookup yields CDR1 GTSNPN and CDR2 SVGIG (reference sequence). The CDR3 loop reads CAWSVIRRDYEQYF. DNA for the CDR3: TGTGCCTGGAGTGTAATTAGAAGAGACTACGAGCAGTACTTC.

The chain links TRBV6-1 to TRBJ1-5; 7 bases align to TRBD1. Losses at the gene ends were 2 bases for V and 5 bases for J; bases not matched to a gene: 3. This CDR3 has 14 amino acids. Per germline, CDR1 MNHNS and CDR2 SASEGT. Here the CDR3 reads CASSERQGHQPQHF. The DNA for the CDR3 is TGTGCCAGCAGTGAACGACAGGGTCATCAGCCCCAGCATTTT.

This chain uses TRBV6-5 with TRBJ2-1; D gene ambiguous. The germline CDR1 and CDR2 sequences are MNHEY and SVGAGI. The V end was cut by 5 bases, the J end by 0 bases, with 11 bases between. There are 15 residues in the CDR3. CDR3 DNA: TGTGCCAGCAGTACGATAAAGAGCTCCTACAATGAGCAGTTCTTC. This sequence encodes CASSTIKSSYNEQFF.

This chain joins TRBV10-1 and TRBJ1-3; D perhaps matches TRBD1 (5 bases). CDR1 is WNHNN, CDR2 SYGVQD, per germline (reference sequence). Between the trimmed V and J ends, which lost 0 bases and 4 bases, there was a span of 13 bases. The CDR3 has 16 amino acids. The CDR3 is CASSESNRGRGNTIYF. The CDR3 DNA is TGCGCCAGCAGTGAGTCGAATCGGGGGAGAGGAAACACCATATATTTT.

V usage is TRBV18 and J usage is TRBJ2-7, with 10 bases aligning to TRBD1. The CDR3 consists of 14 residues. Unmatched junction bases numbered 5, after V lost 8 bases and J lost 1 base. Germline CDR1 KGHSH, CDR2 LQKENI. The CDR3 protein is CASRGQGESYEQYF. The CDR3 region has the DNA TGTGCCAGCCGAGGACAGGGGGAGTCCTACGAGCAGTACTTC.

The rearrangement uses TRBV9 and TRBJ1-4; 7 nucleotides align to TRBD1. The CDR3 runs to 15 residues. The germline V gene has CDR1 SGDLS and CDR2 YYNGEE. The V and J ends lost 0 bases and 3 bases, in that order; junction bases with no gene match: 2. DNA for the CDR3: TGTGCCAGCAGCGTAGGAGACAGGGCTAATGAAAAACTGTTTTTT. It yields the protein CASSVGDRANEKLFF. Variable domain in full (rest from reference TRBV9 and TRBJ1-4): DSGVTQTPKHLITATGQRVTLRCSPRSGDLSVYWYQQSLDQGLQFLIQYYNGEERAKGNILERFSAQQFPDLHSELNLSSLELGDSALYFCASSVGDRANEKLFFGSGTQLSVL.

The chain is built from TRBV6-6 and TRBJ2-1, with 10 positions matching TRBD2. The CDR3 spans 16 residues. V lost 7 bases, J lost 0 bases, and 6 bases stayed unmatched. Germline V gene data show CDR1 as MNHNY and CDR2 as SVGAGI (reference sequence). The CDR3 DNA reads as TGTGCCAGCATGCAGCTAGCGGGAGTCTCCTACAATGAGCAGTTCTTC. Protein: CASMQLAGVSYNEQFF.

The V gene is TRBV18, the J gene TRBJ2-1, with 10 bases lining up with TRBD2. The CDR3 spans 15 residues. Losses at the gene ends were 6 bases for V and 1 base for J; bases not matched to a gene: 3. From germline, CDR1 is KGHSH and CDR2 LQKENI. The CDR3 coding sequence is TGTGCCAGCTCCTGGACTAGCGGATCCTACAATGAGCAGTTCTTC. Its protein product is CASSWTSGSYNEQFF.

The V and J genes are TRBV29-1 and TRBJ1-1, with TRBD1 matching 9 bases. V trimming: 6 bases; J trimming: 5 bases; junction bases outside the gene matches: 7. The germline V gene encodes CDR1 SQVTM and CDR2 ANQGSEA. This CDR3 spans 13 amino acids. The CDR3 is CSVADRGGTEAFF. In nucleotides, the CDR3 is TGCAGCGTCGCGGACAGGGGCGGGACTGAAGCTTTCTTT. The full variable domain, completed using reference TRBV29-1 and TRBJ1-1, is SAVISQKPSRDICQRGTSLTIQCQVDSQVTMMFWYRQQPGQSLTLIATANQGSEATYESGFVIDKFPISRPNLTFSTLTVSNMSPEDSSIYLCSVADRGGTEAFFGQGTRLTVV.